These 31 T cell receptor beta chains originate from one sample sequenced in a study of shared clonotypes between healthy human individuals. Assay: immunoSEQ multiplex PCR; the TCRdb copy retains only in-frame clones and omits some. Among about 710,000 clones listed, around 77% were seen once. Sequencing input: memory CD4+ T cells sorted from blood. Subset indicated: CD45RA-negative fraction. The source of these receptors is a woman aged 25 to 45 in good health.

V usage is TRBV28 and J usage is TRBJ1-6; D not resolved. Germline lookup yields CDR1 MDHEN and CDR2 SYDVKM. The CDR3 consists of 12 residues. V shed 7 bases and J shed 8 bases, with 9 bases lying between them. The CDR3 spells CASTVDHSPLHF. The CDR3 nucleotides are TGTGCCAGCACCGTAGATCATTCACCCCTCCACTTT.

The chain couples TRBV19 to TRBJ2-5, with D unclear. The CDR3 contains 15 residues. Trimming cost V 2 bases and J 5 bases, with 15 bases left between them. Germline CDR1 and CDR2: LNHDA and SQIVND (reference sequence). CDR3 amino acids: CASSIRHLTAETQYF. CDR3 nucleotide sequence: TGTGCCAGTAGTATACGGCACCTAACGGCCGAGACCCAGTACTTC.

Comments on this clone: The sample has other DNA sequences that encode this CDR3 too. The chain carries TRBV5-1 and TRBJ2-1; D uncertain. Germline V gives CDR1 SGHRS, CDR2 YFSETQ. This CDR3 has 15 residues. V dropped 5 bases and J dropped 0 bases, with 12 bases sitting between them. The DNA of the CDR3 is TGCGCCAGCAGTCAAGACTCAAGCTCCTACAATGAGCAGTTCTTC. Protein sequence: CASSQDSSSYNEQFF. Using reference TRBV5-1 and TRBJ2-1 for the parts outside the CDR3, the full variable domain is KAGVTQTPRYLIKTRGQQVTLSCSPISGHRSVSWYQQTPGQGLQFLFEYFSETQRNKGNFPGRFSGRQFSNSRSEMNVSTLELGDSALYLCASSQDSSSYNEQFFGPGTRLTVL.

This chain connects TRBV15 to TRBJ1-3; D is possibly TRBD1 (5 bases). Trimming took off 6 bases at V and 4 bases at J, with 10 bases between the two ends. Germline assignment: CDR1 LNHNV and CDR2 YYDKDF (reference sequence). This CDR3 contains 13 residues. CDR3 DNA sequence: TGTGCCACCAGGGGCACAGGCGGAAACACCATATATTTT. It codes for CATRGTGGNTIYF.

The CDR3 protein is CASRKPITDTQYF. The CDR3 region has the DNA TGTGCCAGCAGGAAACCAATCACAGATACGCAGTATTTT. V gene TRBV6-1 combines with J gene TRBJ2-3, with unresolved D. CDR1 and CDR2 from the germline V gene are MNHNS and SASEGT. V lost 6 bases and J lost 2, with 9 bases in between. The CDR3 length is 13 residues.

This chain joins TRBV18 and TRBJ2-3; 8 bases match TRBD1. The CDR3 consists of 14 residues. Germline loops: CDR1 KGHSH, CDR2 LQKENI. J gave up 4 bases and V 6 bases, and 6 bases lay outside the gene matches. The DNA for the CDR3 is TGTGCCAGCTCCCGGGACAGGACGGCAGATACGCAGTATTTT. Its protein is CASSRDRTADTQYF.

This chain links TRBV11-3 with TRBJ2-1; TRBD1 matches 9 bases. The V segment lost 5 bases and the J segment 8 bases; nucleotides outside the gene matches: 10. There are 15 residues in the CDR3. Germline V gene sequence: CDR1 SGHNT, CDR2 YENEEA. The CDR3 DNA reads TGTGCCAGCAGCCCCGGGACAGGGTTCGTCGATGAGCAGTTCTTC. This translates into CASSPGTGFVDEQFF.

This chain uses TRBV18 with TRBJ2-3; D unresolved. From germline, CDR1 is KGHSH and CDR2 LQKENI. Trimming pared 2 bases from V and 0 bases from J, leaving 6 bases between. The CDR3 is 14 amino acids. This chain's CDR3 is CASSPALSTDTQYF. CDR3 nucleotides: TGTGCCAGCTCACCAGCACTAAGCACAGATACGCAGTATTTT.

As DNA, the CDR3 is TGTGCCAGTAGTAAGCCTAGAGAGACCCAGTACTTC. It specifies CASSKPRETQYF. V usage is TRBV19 and J usage is TRBJ2-5; no reliable D call. V was pared by 4 bases and J by 4 bases, with 7 bases between. Per the germline V gene, CDR1 is LNHDA and CDR2 is SQIVND (reference sequence). This CDR3 has 12 residues.

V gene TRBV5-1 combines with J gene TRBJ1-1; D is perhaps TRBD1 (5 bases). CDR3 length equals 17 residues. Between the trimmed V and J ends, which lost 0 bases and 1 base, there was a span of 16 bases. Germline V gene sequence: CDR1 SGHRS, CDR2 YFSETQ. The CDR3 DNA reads TGCGCCAGCAGCTTGGTTGGGACGCCTTATCCGAACACTGAAGCTTTCTTT. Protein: CASSLVGTPYPNTEAFF.

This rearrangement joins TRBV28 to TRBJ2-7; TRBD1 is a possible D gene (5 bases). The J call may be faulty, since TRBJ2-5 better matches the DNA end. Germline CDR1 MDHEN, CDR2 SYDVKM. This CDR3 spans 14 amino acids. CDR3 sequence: CASSPLDSQETQYF. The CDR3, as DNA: TGTGCCAGCAGTCCCCTCGACAGCCAAGAGACCCAGTACTTC.

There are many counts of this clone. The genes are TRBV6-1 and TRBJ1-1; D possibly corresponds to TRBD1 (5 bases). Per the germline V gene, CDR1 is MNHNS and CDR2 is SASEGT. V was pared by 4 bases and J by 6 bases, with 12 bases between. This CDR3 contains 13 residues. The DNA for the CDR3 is TGTGCCAGCAGTGTTGGGGGGTTCGCTGAAGCTTTCTTT. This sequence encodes CASSVGGFAEAFF.

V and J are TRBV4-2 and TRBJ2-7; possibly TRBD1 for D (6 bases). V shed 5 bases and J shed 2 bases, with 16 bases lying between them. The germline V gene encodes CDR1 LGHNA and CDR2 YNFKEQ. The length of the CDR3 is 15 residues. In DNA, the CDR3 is TGTGCCAGCAGCTTGGGGTGGGACACGACCTACGAGCAGTACTTC. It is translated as CASSLGWDTTYEQYF.

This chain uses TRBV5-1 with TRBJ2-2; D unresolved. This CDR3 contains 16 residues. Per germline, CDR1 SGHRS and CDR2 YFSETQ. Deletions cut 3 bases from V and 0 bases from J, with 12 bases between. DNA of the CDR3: TGCGCCAGCAGCTCGGCGTTGGACCCGAACACCGGGGAGCTGTTTTTT. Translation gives CASSSALDPNTGELFF.

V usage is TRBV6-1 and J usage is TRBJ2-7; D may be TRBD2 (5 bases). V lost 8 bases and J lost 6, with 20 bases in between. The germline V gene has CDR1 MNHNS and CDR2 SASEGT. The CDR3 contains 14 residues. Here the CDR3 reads CASRFDRGSGEQYF. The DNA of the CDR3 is TGTGCCAGCCGCTTTGACCGTGGGAGTGGCGAGCAGTACTTC.

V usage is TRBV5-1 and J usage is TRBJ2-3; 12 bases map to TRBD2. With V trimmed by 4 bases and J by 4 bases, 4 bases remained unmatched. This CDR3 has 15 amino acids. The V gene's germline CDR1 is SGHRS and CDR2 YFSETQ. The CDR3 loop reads CASSIGLAGPDTQYF. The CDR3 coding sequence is TGCGCCAGCAGCATTGGACTAGCGGGACCAGATACGCAGTATTTT.

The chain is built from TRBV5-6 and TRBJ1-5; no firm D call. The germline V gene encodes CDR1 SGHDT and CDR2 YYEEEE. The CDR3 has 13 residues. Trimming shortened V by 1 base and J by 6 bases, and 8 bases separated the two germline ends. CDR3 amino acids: CASSLRLVQPQHF. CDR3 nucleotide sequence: TGTGCCAGCAGCTTGCGACTAGTTCAGCCCCAGCATTTT.

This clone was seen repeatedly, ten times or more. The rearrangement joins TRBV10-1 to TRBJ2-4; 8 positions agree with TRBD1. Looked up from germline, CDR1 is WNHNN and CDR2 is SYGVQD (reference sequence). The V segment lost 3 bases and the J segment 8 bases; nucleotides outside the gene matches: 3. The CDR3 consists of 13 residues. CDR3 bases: TGCGCCAGCAGTGACGGACAGGGCCACATTCAGTACTTC. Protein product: CASSDGQGHIQYF.

The CDR3 spells CASSASTGAVRGYTF. The CDR3, as DNA: TGTGCCAGCAGTGCCTCGACAGGCGCAGTGAGGGGCTACACCTTC. This chain joins TRBV2 and TRBJ1-2; weak D call: TRBD1 (6 bases). Germline CDR1 and CDR2: SNHLY and FYNNEI. CDR3 length: 15 amino acids. Trimming took 4 bases from V and 8 from J, leaving 20 bases between them.

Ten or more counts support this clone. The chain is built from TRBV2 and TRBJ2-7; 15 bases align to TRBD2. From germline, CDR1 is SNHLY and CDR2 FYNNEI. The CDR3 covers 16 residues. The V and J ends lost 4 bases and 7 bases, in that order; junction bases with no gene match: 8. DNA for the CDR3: TGTGCCAGCAGTGGCGGACTAGCGGGAGGGCCGGGGGAGCAGTACTTC. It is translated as CASSGGLAGGPGEQYF.

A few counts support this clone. The CDR3 protein is CASSQEDRVREQYF. The CDR3 DNA reads TGCGCCAGCAGCCAAGAGGACAGGGTGAGGGAGCAGTACTTC. The J gene is TRBJ2-7, the V gene TRBV4-1, with TRBD1 matching over 8 bases. The CDR3 contains 14 residues. The ends lost 0 bases at V and 7 bases at J; junction bases unmatched: 5. CDR1 MGHRA and CDR2 YSYEKL come from the germline V gene.

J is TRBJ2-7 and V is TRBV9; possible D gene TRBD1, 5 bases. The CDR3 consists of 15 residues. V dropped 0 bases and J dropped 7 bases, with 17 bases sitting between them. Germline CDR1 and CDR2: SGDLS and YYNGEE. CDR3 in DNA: TGTGCCAGCAGCGTAGCTTCCAGGGCAGATTCAGAGCAGTACTTC. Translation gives CASSVASRADSEQYF.

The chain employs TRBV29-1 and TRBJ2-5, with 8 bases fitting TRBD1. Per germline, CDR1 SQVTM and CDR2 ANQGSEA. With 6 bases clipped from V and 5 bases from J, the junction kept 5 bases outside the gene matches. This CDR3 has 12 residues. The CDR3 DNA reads TGCAGCGTGCGGACAGGGAGCGAGACCCAGTACTTC. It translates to CSVRTGSETQYF.

The CDR3 spells CASSMISGAGGGDTQYF. The CDR3 DNA reads TGTGCCAGCAGCATGATCAGCGGAGCGGGAGGGGGAGATACGCAGTATTTT. The chain is built from TRBV27 and TRBJ2-3; 10 bases match TRBD2. Germline lookup yields CDR1 MNHEY and CDR2 SMNVEV (reference sequence). Trimming at V came to 6 bases and at J to 5 bases, leaving 14 bases not matched to a gene. The CDR3 covers 17 residues.

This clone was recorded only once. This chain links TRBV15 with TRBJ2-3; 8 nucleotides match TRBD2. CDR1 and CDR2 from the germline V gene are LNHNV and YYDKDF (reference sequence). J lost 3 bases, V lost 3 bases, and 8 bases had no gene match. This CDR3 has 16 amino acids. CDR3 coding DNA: TGTGCCACCAGCAGCCAGAGGGCTAGCGGGACAGATACGCAGTATTTT. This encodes CATSSQRASGTDTQYF.

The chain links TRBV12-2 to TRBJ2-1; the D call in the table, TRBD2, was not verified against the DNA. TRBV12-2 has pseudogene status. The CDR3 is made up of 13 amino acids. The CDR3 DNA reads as TGTGCAAGTCGCTTTTCCCTACACAATGAGCAGTTCTTC. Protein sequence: CASRFSLHNEQFF.

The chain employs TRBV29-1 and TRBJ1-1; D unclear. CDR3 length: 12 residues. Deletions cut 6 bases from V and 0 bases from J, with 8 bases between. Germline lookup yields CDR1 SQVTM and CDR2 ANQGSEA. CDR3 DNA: TGCAGCGTCGACCGGATGAACACTGAAGCTTTCTTT. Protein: CSVDRMNTEAFF.

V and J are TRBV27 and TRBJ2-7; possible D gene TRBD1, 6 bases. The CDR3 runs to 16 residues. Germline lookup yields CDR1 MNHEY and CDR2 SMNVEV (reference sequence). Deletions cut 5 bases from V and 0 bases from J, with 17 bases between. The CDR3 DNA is TGTGCCAGCAGTCTACGGACAGCTACTATCTCCTACGAGCAGTACTTC. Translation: CASSLRTATISYEQYF.

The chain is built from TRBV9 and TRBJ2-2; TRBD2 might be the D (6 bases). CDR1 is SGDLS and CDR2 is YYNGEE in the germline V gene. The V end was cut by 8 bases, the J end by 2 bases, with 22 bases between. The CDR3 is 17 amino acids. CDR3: CASEFPLWRGNTGELFF. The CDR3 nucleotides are TGTGCCAGTGAGTTTCCCCTGTGGAGGGGTAACACCGGGGAGCTGTTTTTT.

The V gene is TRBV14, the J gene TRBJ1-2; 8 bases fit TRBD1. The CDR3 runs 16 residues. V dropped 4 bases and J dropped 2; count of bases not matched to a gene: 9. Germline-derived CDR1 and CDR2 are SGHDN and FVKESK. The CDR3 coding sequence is TGTGCCAGCAGCCCACTGGACAGGGCGGGGAACTATGGCTACACCTTC. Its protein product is CASSPLDRAGNYGYTF. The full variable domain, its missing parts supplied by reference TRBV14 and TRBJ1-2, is EAGVTQFPSHSVIEKGQTVTLRCDPISGHDNLYWYRRVMGKEIKFLLHFVKESKQDESGMPNNRFLAERTGGTYSTLKVQPAELEDSGVYFCASSPLDRAGNYGYTFGSGTRLTVV.

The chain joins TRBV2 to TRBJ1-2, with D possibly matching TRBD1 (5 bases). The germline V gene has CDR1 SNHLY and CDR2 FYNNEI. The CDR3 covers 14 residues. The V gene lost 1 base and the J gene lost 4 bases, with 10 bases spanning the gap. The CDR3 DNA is TGTGCCAGCAGTGAAGGGGGACGACTCTATGGCTACACCTTC. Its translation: CASSEGGRLYGYTF.